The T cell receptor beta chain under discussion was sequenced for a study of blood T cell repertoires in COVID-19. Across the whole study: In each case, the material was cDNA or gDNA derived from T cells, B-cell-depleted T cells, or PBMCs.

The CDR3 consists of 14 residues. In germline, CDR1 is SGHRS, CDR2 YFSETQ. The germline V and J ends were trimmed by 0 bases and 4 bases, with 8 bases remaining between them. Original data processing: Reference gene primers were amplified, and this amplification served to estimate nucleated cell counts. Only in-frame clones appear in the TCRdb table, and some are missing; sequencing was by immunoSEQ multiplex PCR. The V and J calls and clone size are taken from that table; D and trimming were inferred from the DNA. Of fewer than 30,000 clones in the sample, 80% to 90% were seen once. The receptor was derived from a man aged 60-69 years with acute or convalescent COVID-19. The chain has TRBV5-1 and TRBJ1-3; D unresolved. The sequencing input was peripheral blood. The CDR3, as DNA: TGCGCCAGCAGCTTGGAGGCAGCGGGAAACACCATATATTTT. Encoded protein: CASSLEAAGNTIYF.